The 7 T cell receptor beta chains in this list originate from one sample, sequenced in a study of T cells expressing NK-cell markers. TCRdb reprocessed the 5' RACE reads; each CDR3 protein has one entry and no DNA is given. This sample's clone table lists approximately 420,000 distinct CDR3 sequences. Sequencing input: blood T cells: a sorted CD56 or NKG2C T cell subset, CD4+ or CD8+ T cells, or bulk PBMC T cells (not recorded which). The source is a woman in her fifties or sixties in good health.

The V call is TRBV2, the J call TRBJ2-4; TCRdb returns TRBD1, unconfirmable since there is no DNA. CDR1 SNHLY and CDR2 FYNNEI come from the germline V gene. The CDR3 has 15 residues. This chain's CDR3 is CASSEALRGGNIQYF.

The V call is TRBV12-3 or TRBV12-4, the J call TRBJ2-1. The length of the CDR3 is 16 residues. This chain's CDR3 is CASSLFGRPEYNEQFF.

J is TRBJ1-2 and V is TRBV5-4; without DNA, the TCRdb call of TRBD1 cannot be checked. The CDR3 length is 14 residues. Germline V CDR1 and CDR2: SGHNT, YYREEE (reference sequence). This CDR3 reads CASSLETEGYGYTF.

CDR3 region: CASRHQDEAFF. The chain links TRBV6-5 to TRBJ1-1. CDR3 length: 11 amino acids. Looked up from germline, CDR1 is MNHEY and CDR2 is SVGAGI.

This chain uses TRBV20-1 with TRBJ1-2; TCRdb's assignment of TRBD1 cannot be checked, as there is no DNA. Germline values: CDR1 DFQATT, CDR2 SNEGSKA (reference sequence). The CDR3 length is 15 residues. The CDR3 sequence: CSARFADRGNYGYTF.

The V and J genes are TRBV6-2 or TRBV6-3 and TRBJ2-5; TCRdb lists TRBD2, though no DNA is available to test this call. Germline lookup yields CDR1 MNHEY and CDR2 SVGEGT. The CDR3 covers 19 residues. CDR3: CASSYSSAGLAKNQETQYF.

The J gene is TRBJ2-7, the V gene TRBV21-1; lacking DNA, the TRBD1 call made by TCRdb goes unchecked. TRBV21-1 is assigned pseudogene status. This CDR3 has 12 amino acids. CDR3 amino acids: CASSKSQGEQYF.